This T cell receptor (beta chain) comes out of a study of vaccination and CD4 T cells after COVID-19. Study summary: Post-vaccination samples were procured at a median of 72 days following dose two (range 14 to 241).

Sequencing of the DNA from cultured CD4+ T cells was carried out with the Oncomine TCR Beta short-read assay. In TCRdb, the PCR reads were re-called with MiXCR into one record per CDR3 protein. The sample has about 17,000 distinct CDR3 sequences, over 40% seen once. Turning to this clonotype: As yet, its antigen is unknown.

Time point defined: late sampling 161 to 241 days after vaccination in a few convalescent patients. This sample's treatment: roughly nine-day PBMC culture with coronavirus spike peptide pools or control peptides (ViraFEST assay). The sample here was CD4+ T cells from blood, cultured in vitro, taken about 7 months after SARS-CoV-2 vaccination. The receptor was derived from a human donor who had recovered from COVID-19.

The CDR3 here is CASSPGLAGGTDTQYF. Written as DNA, the CDR3 is TGTGCCAGCAGTCCGGGACTAGCGGGGGGCACAGATACGCAGTATTTT. V usage is TRBV27 and J usage is TRBJ2-3, with 14 bases that match TRBD2. This CDR3 spans 16 amino acids. Germline assignment: CDR1 MNHEY and CDR2 SMNVEV (reference sequence). V shed 5 bases, J shed 1 base, and the junction held 2 bases outside the gene matches.